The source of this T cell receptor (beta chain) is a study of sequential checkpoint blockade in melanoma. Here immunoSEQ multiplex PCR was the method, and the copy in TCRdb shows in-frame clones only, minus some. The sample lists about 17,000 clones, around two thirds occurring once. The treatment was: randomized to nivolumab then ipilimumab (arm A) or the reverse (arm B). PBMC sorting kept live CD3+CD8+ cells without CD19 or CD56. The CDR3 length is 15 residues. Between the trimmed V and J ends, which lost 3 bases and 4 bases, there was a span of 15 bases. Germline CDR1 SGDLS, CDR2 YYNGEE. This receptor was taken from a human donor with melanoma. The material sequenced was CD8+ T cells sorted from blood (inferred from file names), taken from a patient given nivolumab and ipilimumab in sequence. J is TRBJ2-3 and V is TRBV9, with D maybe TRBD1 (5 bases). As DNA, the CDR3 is TGTGCCAGCAGCGCTCAGGGTAATAATGCAGATACGCAGTATTTT. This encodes CASSAQGNNADTQYF.